One sample yielded the 27 T cell receptor beta chains listed below, sequenced in a study of T-cell reconstitution after alpha-beta-depleted transplantation in children. Molecular barcoding with unique molecular identifiers was used for the TCRbeta library. Via MiXCR, TCRdb re-called the PCR reads, giving one row per CDR3 protein. The data contain roughly 89,000 distinct CDR3 sequences, more than 10% of them singletons. The source material was PBMCs from the stem cell graft donor, sampled from the stem cell graft. These receptors came from a human donor who donated a stem cell graft to a child with inherited bone marrow failure.

This clonotype was seen a few times. This chain links TRBV12-3 or TRBV12-4 with TRBJ2-1; D possibly corresponds to TRBD1 (5 bases). The CDR3 extends over 14 amino acids. Trimming stripped 6 bases from V and 2 bases from J, with 11 bases between. CDR3 sequence: CASRDIRTYNEQFF. Written as DNA, the CDR3 is TGTGCCAGCAGGGACATCCGAACCTACAATGAGCAGTTCTTC.

This clonotype was counted ten times or more. The V call is TRBV4-3, the J call TRBJ2-7, with TRBD1 matching 10 bases. Germline V gene sequence: CDR1 LGHNA, CDR2 YSLEER. The V and J ends lost 5 bases and 2 bases, in that order; junction bases with no gene match: 6. The CDR3 totals 15 residues. The CDR3: CASSVYGQGAYEQYF. Written as DNA, the CDR3 is TGCGCCAGCAGCGTCTACGGACAGGGGGCCTACGAGCAGTACTTC.

This clonotype occurred many times. The chain has TRBV7-9 and TRBJ2-2, with TRBD1 as a possible D gene (5 bases). This CDR3 has 17 amino acids. With 5 bases removed from V and 3 bases from J, the gap between germline ends came to 19 bases. CDR1 is SEHNR, CDR2 FQNEAQ, per germline (reference sequence). The CDR3 DNA reads TGTGCCAGCAGCCCACTGCCCCGCCAGGGTGACACCGGGGAGCTGTTTTTT. Translated: CASSPLPRQGDTGELFF.

The sample holds many counts of this clonotype. The chain has TRBV7-2 and TRBJ1-2; 8 nucleotides match TRBD1. The CDR3 is made up of 14 amino acids. V was pared by 3 bases and J by 4 bases, with 4 bases of the junction left unmatched. Germline loops: CDR1 SGHTA, CDR2 FQGNSA. The CDR3 spells CASSFAGGGYGYTF. CDR3 DNA sequence: TGTGCCAGCAGCTTCGCAGGGGGCGGCTATGGCTACACCTTC. The full variable domain, with the rest looked up from reference TRBV7-2 and TRBJ1-2, is GAGVSQSPSNKVTEKGKDVELRCDPISGHTALYWYRQSLGQGLEFLIYFQGNSAPDKSGLPSDRFSAERTGGSVSTLTIQRTQQEDSAVYLCASSFAGGGYGYTFGSGTRLTVV.

The rearrangement links TRBV5-1 to TRBJ1-5; no clear D. The CDR3 totals 12 residues. Germline CDR1 SGHRS, CDR2 YFSETQ. Trimming pared 10 bases from V and 6 bases from J, leaving 14 bases between. CDR3 DNA sequence: TGCGCCTTCCTCCGGGGTGGTCAGCCCCAGCATTTT. Amino acids: CAFLRGGQPQHF.

There are many counts of this clonotype. The V gene is TRBV12-3 or TRBV12-4, the J gene TRBJ1-1, with 7 bases matching TRBD1. The CDR3 extends over 14 amino acids. V lost 5 bases to trimming and J lost 5 bases; unmatched junction nucleotides: 8. The CDR3 spells CASSPTGEVTEAFF. The DNA of the CDR3 is TGTGCCAGCAGTCCCACAGGGGAAGTAACTGAAGCTTTCTTT.

There are many counts of this clonotype. The V gene is TRBV7-9, the J gene TRBJ2-1, with D maybe TRBD1 (6 bases). The CDR3 runs 14 residues. The V and J ends lost 2 bases and 8 bases respectively, with 13 bases between them. Germline lookup yields CDR1 SEHNR and CDR2 FQNEAQ (reference sequence). The CDR3 sequence: CASSLLGTLDEQFF. In DNA, the CDR3 is TGTGCCAGCAGCTTATTGGGGACACTGGATGAGCAGTTCTTC.

This clonotype was counted at least ten times. The chain uses TRBV14 and TRBJ1-2; tentatively, D is TRBD1 (5 bases). The length of the CDR3 is 13 residues. Trimming took off 5 bases at V and 8 bases at J, with 15 bases between the two ends. Germline CDR1 SGHDN, CDR2 FVKESK. The CDR3 bases are TGTGCCAGCAGCTTCACGGGGGTTGGGGGCTACACCTTC. Translation gives CASSFTGVGGYTF.

This clonotype was found many times. The chain recombines TRBV27 with TRBJ2-3, with 14 bases matching TRBD2. Germline CDR1 reads MNHEY; CDR2 reads SMNVEV (reference sequence). Trimming took 6 bases from V and 14 from J; bases not matched to a gene: 22. The CDR3 is 18 amino acids. The CDR3 DNA reads as TGTGCCAGCAGCCCTATGCCCGGACTAGCGGGAGGCACCCGAAGGGGGTATTTT. This translates into CASSPMPGLAGGTRRGYF.

This clonotype was seen repeatedly, ten times or more. This sequence joins TRBV5-1 and TRBJ1-2, with D unresolved. The germline CDR1 and CDR2 sequences are SGHRS and YFSETQ. The CDR3 contains 15 residues. Trimming cost V 0 bases and J 3 bases, with 12 bases left between them. CDR3 region: CASSLGGRDDYGYTF. The DNA of the CDR3 is TGCGCCAGCAGCTTGGGGGGAAGGGATGACTATGGCTACACCTTC.

This clonotype was observed many times. The J gene is TRBJ2-3, the V gene TRBV20-1, with D uncertain. V shed 6 bases and J shed 4 bases, with 17 bases lying between them. CDR1 is DFQATT and CDR2 is SNEGSKA in the germline V gene (reference sequence). This CDR3 is 14 amino acids long. Here the CDR3 reads CSAPLKGPADTQYF. DNA for the CDR3: TGCAGTGCCCCTCTGAAGGGCCCCGCAGATACGCAGTATTTT.

This clonotype was detected many times. This chain joins TRBV7-2 and TRBJ2-7, with TRBD2 as a possible D gene (5 bases). V was trimmed by 3 bases and J by 10 bases, leaving 10 bases between them. Germline loops: CDR1 SGHTA, CDR2 FQGNSA. The CDR3 length is 11 residues. The DNA of the CDR3 is TGTGCCAGCAGCTTGTCTAGCCCTCAGTACTTC. Amino acid sequence: CASSLSSPQYF.

This clonotype appeared many times. The rearrangement links TRBV11-2 to TRBJ2-1; TRBD2 agrees at 7 bases. V shed 5 bases and J 4 bases; nucleotides not matched to a gene: 8. Germline CDR1 SGHAT, CDR2 FQNNGV. This CDR3 is built from 15 residues. CDR3 nucleotides: TGTGCCAGCAGCGGGTCTAGCGGACCTTACAATGAGCAGTTCTTC. Translating it yields CASSGSSGPYNEQFF.

This clonotype was counted many times. The CDR3 reads CATNTHAEAFF. The DNA of the CDR3 is TGTGCCACCAATACTCACGCTGAAGCTTTCTTT. This chain connects TRBV28 to TRBJ1-1; D is ambiguous. Germline V gives CDR1 MDHEN, CDR2 SYDVKM. CDR3 size: 11 residues. The germline V and J ends were trimmed by 10 bases and 6 bases, with 12 bases remaining between them.

The V gene is TRBV24-1, the J gene TRBJ2-2; D not resolved. V lost 4 bases and J 5 bases, leaving 10 bases between the germline ends. Germline V CDR1 and CDR2: KGHDR, SFDVKD. This CDR3 is 14 amino acids long. CDR3 sequence reads: CATSDRAMTGELFF. The CDR3 nucleotides are TGTGCCACCAGTGACCGGGCCATGACCGGGGAGCTGTTTTTT.

The sample holds many counts of this clonotype. The chain couples TRBV20-1 to TRBJ2-7; no clear D. The V and J ends lost 3 bases and 3 bases respectively, with 6 bases between them. The CDR3 spans 11 residues. CDR1 and CDR2 from the germline V gene are DFQATT and SNEGSKA (reference sequence). The CDR3 nucleotides read TGCAGTGCTAGTCCTATCTACGAGCAGTACTTC. Its protein is CSASPIYEQYF.

This clonotype was found many times. The chain recombines TRBV6-6 with TRBJ1-2; D is unresolved. The V end lost 10 bases, the J end lost 4 bases, and 16 bases lay between the germline ends. This CDR3 is built from 13 residues. The V gene's germline CDR1 is MNHNY and CDR2 SVGAGI (reference sequence). This CDR3 reads CATYDAWFYGYTF. The CDR3 region has the DNA TGTGCCACCTATGATGCCTGGTTCTATGGCTACACCTTC.

The sample holds many counts of this clonotype. V is TRBV5-1 and J is TRBJ1-2; D not resolved. CDR1 is SGHRS, CDR2 YFSETQ, per germline. The CDR3 runs to 12 residues. Trimming cost V 3 bases and J 6 bases, with 9 bases left between them. CDR3 in DNA: TGCGCCAGCAGCTATGACGGTCATGGCTACACCTTC. It is translated as CASSYDGHGYTF.

This clonotype has just a few counts. The chain employs TRBV6-2 or TRBV6-3 and TRBJ2-1; D gene unclear. The CDR3 is made up of 15 amino acids. V dropped 6 bases and J dropped 4 bases, with 16 bases sitting between them. Germline CDR1 and CDR2: MNHEY and SVGEGT. The CDR3 nucleotides read TGTGCCAGCAGCCCGATAAATAGCCGTTACAATGAGCAGTTCTTC. Residues: CASSPINSRYNEQFF.

The chain has TRBV5-1 and TRBJ2-3; 9 positions agree with TRBD2. The CDR3 consists of 16 residues. The germline gives CDR1 SGHRS, CDR2 YFSETQ. The J segment lost 2 bases and the V segment lost 0 bases, leaving 4 bases of the junction unmatched. This CDR3 is CASSLDPSGTTDTQYF. The CDR3 DNA is TGCGCCAGCAGCTTGGACCCTAGCGGGACCACAGATACGCAGTATTTT.

In this sample, this clonotype turned up many times. The rearrangement uses TRBV25-1 and TRBJ2-7; 10 bases map to TRBD2. The V and J ends lost 10 bases and 2 bases, in that order; junction bases with no gene match: 5. Looked up from germline, CDR1 is MGHDK and CDR2 is SYGVNS. The CDR3 has 13 amino acids. Here the CDR3 reads CAIGLAETYEQYF. CDR3 DNA: TGTGCCATCGGACTAGCGGAGACCTACGAGCAGTACTTC.

This clonotype was seen many times. The chain employs TRBV20-1 and TRBJ1-6; D remains ambiguous. V lost 2 bases to trimming and J lost 8 bases, with 10 bases between them. The CDR3 extends over 13 amino acids. Germline CDR1 and CDR2: DFQATT and SNEGSKA (reference sequence). CDR3 residues: CSARIERDSPLHF. CDR3 DNA sequence: TGCAGTGCTAGAATCGAACGGGATTCACCCCTCCACTTT.

This clonotype was seen repeatedly, ten times or more. This chain connects TRBV6-5 to TRBJ1-1; 7 nucleotides align to TRBD1. The CDR3 has 14 amino acids. Germline CDR1 reads MNHEY; CDR2 reads SVGAGI. V trimming: 7 bases; J trimming: 0 bases; junction bases outside the gene matches: 5. The CDR3 loop reads CASTPDRLNTEAFF. CDR3 nucleotides: TGTGCCAGCACCCCGGACAGGTTGAACACTGAAGCTTTCTTT.

This clonotype has a single count. The chain uses TRBV15 and TRBJ1-2; the D is unclear. Trimming took off 7 bases at V and 7 bases at J, with 16 bases between the two ends. Germline V gene data show CDR1 as LNHNV and CDR2 as YYDKDF (reference sequence). The CDR3 is 13 residues long. In nucleotides, the CDR3 is TGTGCCACCACTATCCGTAGAGGGATTGGCTACACCTTC. Protein: CATTIRRGIGYTF.

In its sample, this clonotype was seen many times. V is TRBV7-8 and J is TRBJ1-1, with 9 bases identical to TRBD1. V shed 4 bases and J 12 bases; nucleotides not matched to a gene: 12. Germline CDR1 SGHVS, CDR2 FQNEAQ. The CDR3 covers 14 residues. The CDR3 DNA is TGTGCCAGCAGCTCAGAATCCGGGACAGGGACGACTTTCTTT. Its protein is CASSSESGTGTTFF.

The chain uses TRBV5-6 and TRBJ2-3; 8 bases are a match to TRBD2. CDR3 length: 16 amino acids. The germline CDR1 and CDR2 sequences are SGHDT and YYEEEE. The trim removed 4 bases at V and 0 bases at J, leaving 7 bases unmatched. For the CDR3, the DNA is TGTGCCAGCAGCGGAGCGGGAGCCCTAAGCACAGATACGCAGTATTTT. Its translation: CASSGAGALSTDTQYF.

This clonotype was counted at least ten times. CDR3 loop: CASSRTSGGAGETQYF. Here the CDR3 DNA reads TGTGCCAGCAGCAGGACTAGCGGGGGGGCCGGAGAGACCCAGTACTTC. This chain uses TRBV12-3 or TRBV12-4 with TRBJ2-5, with TRBD2 matching over 15 bases. This CDR3 has 16 amino acids. With 6 bases clipped from V and 4 bases from J, the junction kept 6 bases outside the gene matches.